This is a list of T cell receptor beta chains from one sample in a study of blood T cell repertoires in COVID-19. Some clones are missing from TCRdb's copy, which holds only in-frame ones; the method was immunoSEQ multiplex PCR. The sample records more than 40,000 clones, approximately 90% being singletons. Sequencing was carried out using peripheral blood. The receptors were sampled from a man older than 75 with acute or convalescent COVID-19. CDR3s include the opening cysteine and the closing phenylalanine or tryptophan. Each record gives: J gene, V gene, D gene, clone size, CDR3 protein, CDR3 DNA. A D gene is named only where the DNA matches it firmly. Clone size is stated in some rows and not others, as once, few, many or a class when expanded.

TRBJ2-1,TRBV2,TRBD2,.,CASAGTSGGLNEQFF,TGTGCCAGCGCCGGGACTAGCGGGGGTCTCAATGAGCAGTTCTTC
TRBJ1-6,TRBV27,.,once,CASSFLRDGRSPLHF,TGTGCCAGCAGTTTCCTCCGGGACGGGAGGTCACCCCTCCACTTT
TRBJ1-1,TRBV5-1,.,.,CASSPLGANTEAFF,TGCGCCAGCAGCCCCTTGGGAGCGAACACTGAAGCTTTCTTT
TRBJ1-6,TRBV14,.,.,CASSQNRGVNSPLHF,TGTGCCAGCAGCCAAAATCGGGGGGTGAATTCACCCCTCCACTTT
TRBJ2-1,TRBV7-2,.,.,CASSPRDSFYNEQFF,TGTGCCAGCAGCCCGCGGGACAGTTTTTACAATGAGCAGTTCTTC
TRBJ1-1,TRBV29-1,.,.,CSVVHGGNTEAFF,TGCAGCGTTGTTCACGGAGGGAACACTGAAGCTTTCTTT
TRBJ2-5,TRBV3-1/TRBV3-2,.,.,CASSQDLGGGETQYF,TGTGCCAGCAGCCAAGATCTGGGGGGTGGAGAGACCCAGTACTTC
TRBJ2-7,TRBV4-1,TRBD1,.,CASRGTGHYEQYF,TGCGCCAGCAGGGGGACAGGTCACTACGAGCAGTACTTC
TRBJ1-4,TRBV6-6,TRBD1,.,CASSRFRGQRGNEKLFF,TGTGCCAGCAGTAGATTCAGGGGGCAAAGGGGTAATGAAAAACTGTTTTTT
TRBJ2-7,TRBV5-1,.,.,CASSPSAYEQYF,TGCGCCAGCAGCCCGAGCGCCTACGAGCAGTACTTC
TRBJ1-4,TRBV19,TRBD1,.,CASSITGVGEKLFF,TGTGCCAGTAGCATCACAGGGGTAGGTGAAAAACTGTTTTTT
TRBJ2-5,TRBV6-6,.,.,CATGRGGETQYF,TGTGCTACCGGGCGGGGCGGAGAGACCCAGTACTTC
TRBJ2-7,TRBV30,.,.,CAWSQDSEQYF,TGTGCCTGGAGCCAGGACAGCGAGCAGTACTTC
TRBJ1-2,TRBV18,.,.,CASSPTQGDGDYGYTF,TGTGCCAGCTCACCAACACAGGGCGACGGGGACTATGGCTACACCTTC